Described below is a single T cell receptor beta chain sequence and its context. No cognate antigen has been identified for it. The input lacks base qualities; no much larger clone sits a single base away. TCRbeta CDR3 regions were amplified from genomic DNA using the immunoSEQ Assay, a bias-controlled multiplex PCR. The paper's processing steps were these. The number of nucleated cells in each sample was estimated from the amplification of reference gene primers within the assay. To quantify the absolute abundance of each unique TCRbeta CDR3 rearrangement, sequence reads were collapsed and filtered. Productive Simpson clonality was computed per sample as the square root of Simpson's diversity index over productive rearrangements. TCRdb stores this immuneACCESS table with in-frame sequences only. Part of the clones is absent; in the studies checked, under half of the shortfall reflects unresolved V genes, and no reason is known for the rest. V and J calls and clone size follow that table, whereas D and trimming were derived from the DNA. The sample has fewer than 450,000 clones on record, around 91% of them singletons. The top ten clones comprise around 3.5% of the sample.

A second Seattle source provided samples from volunteer blood donors who had recovered from COVID-19. The collaborating institutions used their own protocols to collect whole blood in K2EDTA tubes. Collaborator samples were shipped for TCRbeta analysis as frozen whole blood, isolated PBMCs, or DNA extracted from either sample type. This specimen belongs to a study of blood T cell repertoires in COVID-19 (dated by TCRdb to the early 2020s). Regarding the complete study: Collaborator samples came from the United States, Italy and Spain and covered acute and convalescent phases of COVID-19. Nearly every sample came with metadata listing a de-identified subject ID, COVID-19 status, age in years and sex. The samples were drawn from two sources: the first 160 participants of the ongoing ImmuneRACE study, and about 1,300 subjects contributed by 6 global collaborators. Deeply sampled blood TCRbeta repertoires from subjects exposed to, actively infected with, or recovered from COVID-19 were included in the dataset. The prospective study material was composed of cDNA or gDNA derived from T cells, B-cell-depleted T cells, or PBMCs. The repertoires were made available in a free public database intended to serve as a resource for research on the immune response to SARS-CoV-2. Where HLA class I and class II types were available, the types were taken from metadata supplied by the sample provider, not from assay-based typing.

CDR1 and CDR2 (LNHDA, SQIVND) derive from the germline V gene (reference sequence). V is reduced by 0 bases and J by 6 bases, leaving a spacing of 17 bases between them. From cysteine to phenylalanine, the CDR3 is 16 amino acids long. Only the CDR3 DNA is retained, 48 bases long and in frame from the first base. Study-level results and caveats: How much clinical and demographic metadata was included differed by source and by participant, and the metadata was provided uncurated.

The sequence came from a woman aged 18-29 years who had recovered from COVID-19. The sequence links TRBV19 to TRBJ1-2; the D gene identity is not certain. Sample: peripheral blood. The DNA sequence is as follows: TGTGCCAGTAGTATAGATTCCGGAGTCGGGGTGCATGGCTACACCTTC. This codes for CASSIDSGVGVHGYTF.